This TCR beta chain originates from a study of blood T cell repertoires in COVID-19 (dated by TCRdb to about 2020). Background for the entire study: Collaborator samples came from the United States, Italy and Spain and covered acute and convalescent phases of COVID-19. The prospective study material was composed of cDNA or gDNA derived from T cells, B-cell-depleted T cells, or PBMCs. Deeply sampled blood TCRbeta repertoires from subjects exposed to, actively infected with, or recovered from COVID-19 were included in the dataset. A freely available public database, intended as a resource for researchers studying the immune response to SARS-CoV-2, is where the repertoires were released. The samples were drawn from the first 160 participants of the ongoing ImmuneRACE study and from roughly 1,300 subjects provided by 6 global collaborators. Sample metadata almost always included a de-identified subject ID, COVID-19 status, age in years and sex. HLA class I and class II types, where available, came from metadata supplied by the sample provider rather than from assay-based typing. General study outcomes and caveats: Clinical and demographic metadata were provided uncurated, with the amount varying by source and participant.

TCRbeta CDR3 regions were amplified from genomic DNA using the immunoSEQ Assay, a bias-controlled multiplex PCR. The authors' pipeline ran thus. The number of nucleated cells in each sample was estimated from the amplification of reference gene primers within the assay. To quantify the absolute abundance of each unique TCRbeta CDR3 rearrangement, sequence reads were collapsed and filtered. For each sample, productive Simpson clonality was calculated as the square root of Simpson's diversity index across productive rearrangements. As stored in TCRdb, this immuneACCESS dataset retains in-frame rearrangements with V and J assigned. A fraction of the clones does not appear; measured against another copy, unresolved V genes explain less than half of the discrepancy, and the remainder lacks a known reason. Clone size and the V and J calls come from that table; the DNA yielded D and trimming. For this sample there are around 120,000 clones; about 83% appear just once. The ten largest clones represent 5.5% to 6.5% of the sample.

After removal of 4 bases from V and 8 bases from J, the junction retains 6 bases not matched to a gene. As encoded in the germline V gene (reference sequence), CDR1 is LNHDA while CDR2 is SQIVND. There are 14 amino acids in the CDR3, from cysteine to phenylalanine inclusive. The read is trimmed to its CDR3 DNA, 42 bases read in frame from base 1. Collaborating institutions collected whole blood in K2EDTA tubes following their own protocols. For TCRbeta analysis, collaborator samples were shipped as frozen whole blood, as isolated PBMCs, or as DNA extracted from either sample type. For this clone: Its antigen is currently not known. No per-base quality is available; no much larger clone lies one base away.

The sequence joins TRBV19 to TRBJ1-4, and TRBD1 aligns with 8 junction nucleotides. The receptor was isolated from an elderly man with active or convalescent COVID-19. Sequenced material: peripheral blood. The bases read TGTGCCAGTAGTACACAGGGGGAAATCGAAAAACTGTTTTTT. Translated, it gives CASSTQGEIEKLFF.